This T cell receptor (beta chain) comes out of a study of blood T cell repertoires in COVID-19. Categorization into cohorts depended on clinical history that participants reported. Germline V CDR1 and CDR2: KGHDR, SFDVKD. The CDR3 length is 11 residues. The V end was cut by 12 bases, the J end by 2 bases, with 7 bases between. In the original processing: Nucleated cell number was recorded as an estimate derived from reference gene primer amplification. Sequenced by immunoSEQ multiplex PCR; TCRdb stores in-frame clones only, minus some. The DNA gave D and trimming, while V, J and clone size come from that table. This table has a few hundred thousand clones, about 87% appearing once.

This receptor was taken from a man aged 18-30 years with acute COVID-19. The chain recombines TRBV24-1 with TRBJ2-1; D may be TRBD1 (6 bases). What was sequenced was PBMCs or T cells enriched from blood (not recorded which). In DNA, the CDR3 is TGTGCCGGGGACACCTACAATGAGCAGTTCTTC. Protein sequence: CAGDTYNEQFF.